This T cell receptor beta chain was profiled in a study of T-cell memory formation after mild COVID-19. Study in general: The study found TCR clusters largely donor specific.

TCRdb re-called the 5' RACE reads with MiXCR, one entry per CDR3 protein. The table includes about 190,000 distinct CDR3 sequences, about 17% detected once. Many counts were recorded for this clonotype. This CDR3 has 14 residues. After removal of 4 bases from V and 2 bases from J, the junction contained 3 bases not matched to a gene. Germline assignment: CDR1 SGHDT and CDR2 YYEEEE. The receptor comes from an adult woman who had mild COVID-19 (a few samples of this study predate the infection). Cell type and time point are not known. Material for sequencing was PBMCs or a T cell subset sorted from them (not recorded which). The chain recombines TRBV5-6 with TRBJ2-7, with 10 bases aligning to TRBD1. CDR3 DNA: TGTGCCAGCAGCCGGACAGGGGGGACCTACGAGCAGTACTTC. Residues: CASSRTGGTYEQYF.